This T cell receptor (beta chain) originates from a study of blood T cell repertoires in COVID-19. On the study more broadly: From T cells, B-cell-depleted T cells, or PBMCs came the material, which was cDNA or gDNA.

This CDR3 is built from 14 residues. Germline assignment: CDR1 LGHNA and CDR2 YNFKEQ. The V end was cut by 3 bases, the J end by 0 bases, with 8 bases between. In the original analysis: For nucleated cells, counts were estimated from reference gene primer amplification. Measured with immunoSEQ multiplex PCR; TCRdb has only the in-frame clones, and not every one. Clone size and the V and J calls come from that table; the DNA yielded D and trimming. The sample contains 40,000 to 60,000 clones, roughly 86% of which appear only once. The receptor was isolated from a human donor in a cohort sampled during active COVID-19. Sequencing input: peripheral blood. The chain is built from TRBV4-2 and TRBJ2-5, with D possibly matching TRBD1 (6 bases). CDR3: CASSHRGYQETQYF. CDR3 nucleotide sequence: TGTGCCAGCAGCCACAGGGGATACCAAGAGACCCAGTACTTC.